These 12 T cell receptor beta chains share one sample of origin, sequenced in a study of blood T cell repertoires in COVID-19. Profiled with immunoSEQ multiplex PCR; TCRdb holds only in-frame clones, not every one. The sample holds some 250,000 clones, approximately 81% seen once. The sequenced material came from peripheral blood. The receptors originated from a woman older than 75 with acute or convalescent COVID-19.

The chain carries TRBV5-1 and TRBJ1-2; maybe TRBD1 (6 bases). The CDR3 covers 14 residues. The V end was cut by 0 bases, the J end by 3 bases, with 9 bases between. CDR1 SGHRS and CDR2 YFSETQ come from the germline V gene. CDR3 amino acids: CASSLGQADYGYTF. The CDR3 DNA follows: TGCGCCAGCAGCTTGGGACAGGCGGACTATGGCTACACCTTC.

The rearrangement joins TRBV4-1 to TRBJ1-3; D remains ambiguous. This CDR3 contains 15 residues. Trimming took off 0 bases at V and 0 bases at J, with 6 bases between the two ends. Per germline, CDR1 MGHRA and CDR2 YSYEKL. The CDR3 DNA reads as TGCGCCAGCAGCCAAGATAGTGACTCTGGAAACACCATATATTTT. Its translation is CASSQDSDSGNTIYF.

This chain links TRBV7-2 with TRBJ2-5; D is unclear. Germline-derived CDR1 and CDR2 are SGHTA and FQGNSA. V was clipped by 3 bases and J by 5 bases, with 10 bases between them. The CDR3 runs 13 residues. CDR3 bases: TGTGCCAGCAGCTTCTCCCAGTTGGAGACCCAGTACTTC. Amino acids: CASSFSQLETQYF.

The chain uses TRBV11-2 and TRBJ1-4; TRBD1 matches at 11 bases. CDR1 is SGHAT and CDR2 is FQNNGV in the germline V gene. With 5 bases clipped from V and 7 bases from J, the junction kept 6 bases outside the gene matches. There are 15 residues in the CDR3. CDR3 sequence reads: CASSTGTGGGEKLFF. The CDR3 DNA reads TGTGCCAGCAGCACTGGGACAGGGGGTGGTGAAAAACTGTTTTTT.

This clone was seen a single time. In DNA form, the CDR3 reads TGCGCCAGCAGCTTTTTGACAGGGGGCTCCTACGAGCAGTACTTC. Its protein is CASSFLTGGSYEQYF. The chain couples TRBV5-1 to TRBJ2-7, with TRBD1 matching 9 bases. Germline loops: CDR1 SGHRS, CDR2 YFSETQ. V lost 2 bases and J lost 0; bases outside the gene matches: 3. This CDR3 has 15 residues.

The chain uses TRBV5-1 and TRBJ2-2, with 9 bases matching TRBD2. This CDR3 comprises 19 residues. Germline V gene data show CDR1 as SGHRS and CDR2 as YFSETQ. The J segment lost 3 bases and the V segment lost 4 bases, leaving 16 bases of the junction unmatched. The CDR3 nucleotides are TGCGCCAGCAGCGTTTCCGGGACTAGCACTTTAAGAGACACCGGGGAGCTGTTTTTT. Residues: CASSVSGTSTLRDTGELFF.

The chain recombines TRBV5-1 with TRBJ2-1; D possibly corresponds to TRBD1 (6 bases). The length of the CDR3 is 16 residues. Trimming left V 0 bases short and J 0 bases short, with 10 bases between. Germline-derived CDR1 and CDR2 are SGHRS and YFSETQ. CDR3 sequence: CASSLGQGSSYNEQFF. The DNA of the CDR3 is TGCGCCAGCAGCTTGGGGCAGGGGAGCTCCTACAATGAGCAGTTCTTC.

CDR3 in DNA: TGTGCCAGCAGTGGCGGGCCCGGGGAGCAGTTCTTC. It translates to CASSGGPGEQFF. The chain joins TRBV25-1 to TRBJ2-1; a possible D gene is TRBD2 (5 bases). The CDR3 is 12 amino acids. From germline, CDR1 is MGHDK and CDR2 SYGVNS. V was shortened by 4 bases and J by 10 bases, with 11 bases between the two germline ends.

The chain couples TRBV27 to TRBJ2-2; weak D call: TRBD1 (6 bases). The V gene lost 5 bases and the J gene lost 6 bases, with 19 bases spanning the gap. The CDR3 extends over 16 amino acids. Germline V CDR1 and CDR2: MNHEY, SMNVEV (reference sequence). CDR3 DNA: TGTGCCAGCAGTCAAACGGGACACCGCTATGCCGGGGAGCTGTTTTTT. The encoded protein is CASSQTGHRYAGELFF.

The chain combines TRBV18 with TRBJ2-1; no clear D gene. Germline values: CDR1 KGHSH, CDR2 LQKENI. There are 14 residues in the CDR3. Deletions cut 2 bases from V and 6 bases from J, with 11 bases between. The CDR3 loop is CASSPEDTANEQFF. The DNA for the CDR3 is TGTGCCAGCTCACCAGAAGACACCGCCAATGAGCAGTTCTTC.

This clone was found once. This sequence joins TRBV5-8 and TRBJ2-2; no reliable D call. The germline V and J ends were trimmed by 4 bases and 5 bases, with 9 bases remaining between them. Germline CDR1 and CDR2: SGHTS and YDEGEE. This CDR3 spans 13 amino acids. In nucleotides, the CDR3 is TGTGCCAGCAGCCCCCGGCGGACCGGGGAGCTGTTTTTT. This gives the protein CASSPRRTGELFF.

The V call is TRBV5-1, the J call TRBJ2-2; D is possibly TRBD1 (6 bases). The CDR3 has 16 amino acids. Germline V gives CDR1 SGHRS, CDR2 YFSETQ. V was clipped by 4 bases and J by 1 base, with 14 bases between them. The CDR3 protein is CASSPPGVLNTGELFF. The CDR3 nucleotides read TGCGCCAGCAGCCCCCCAGGGGTACTGAACACCGGGGAGCTGTTTTTT.